The present TCR beta chain was sequenced within a study of T cells after yellow fever vaccination. General study findings and limits: Clones from primary vaccination mostly reappeared after the booster (roughly 97% CD4, less than 90% CD8). A small proportion of clonotypes was detected in both the CD4 and CD8 compartments. Within FACS-sorted repertoires, abundant clonotypes contaminating from the bulk population could be present.

Regarding this clonotype: Its matching antigen is unknown.

This CDR3 is built from 12 residues. V was shortened by 4 bases and J by 5 bases, with 5 bases between the two germline ends. The germline V gene has CDR1 LGHDT and CDR2 YNNKEL (reference sequence). A 5'RACE template-switching step, the method used to make TCR cDNA, added a universal primer site and UMIs. From the 5' RACE reads, TCRdb called clonotypes with MiXCR, one entry per CDR3 protein. The sample consists of about 340,000 distinct CDR3 sequences, more than 8.5% of them appearing once. This TCR derives from a man younger than 30 who received the YFV17D yellow fever vaccine. The input for sequencing was PBMCs, taken on the day of the first yellow fever vaccination. The chain links TRBV3-1 to TRBJ2-2; no clear D. In DNA form, the CDR3 reads TGTGCCAGCAGCCGGGGTACCGGGGAGCTGTTTTTT. It is translated as CASSRGTGELFF.